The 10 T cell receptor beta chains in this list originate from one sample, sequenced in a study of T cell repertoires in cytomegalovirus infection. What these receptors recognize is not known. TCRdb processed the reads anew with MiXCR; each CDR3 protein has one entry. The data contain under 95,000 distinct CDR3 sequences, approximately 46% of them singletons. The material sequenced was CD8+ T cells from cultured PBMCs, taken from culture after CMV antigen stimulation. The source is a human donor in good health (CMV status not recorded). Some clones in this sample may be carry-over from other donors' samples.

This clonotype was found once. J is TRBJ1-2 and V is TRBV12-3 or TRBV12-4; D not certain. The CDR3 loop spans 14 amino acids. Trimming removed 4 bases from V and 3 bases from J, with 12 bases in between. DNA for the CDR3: TGTGCCAGCAGTTCCCCCCGGACGGACTATGGCTACACCTTC. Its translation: CASSSPRTDYGYTF.

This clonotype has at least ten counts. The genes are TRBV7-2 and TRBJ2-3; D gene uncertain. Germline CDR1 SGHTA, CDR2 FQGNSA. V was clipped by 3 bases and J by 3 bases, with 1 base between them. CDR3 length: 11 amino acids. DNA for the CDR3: TGTGCCAGCAGCTTGACAGATACGCAGTATTTT. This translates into CASSLTDTQYF.

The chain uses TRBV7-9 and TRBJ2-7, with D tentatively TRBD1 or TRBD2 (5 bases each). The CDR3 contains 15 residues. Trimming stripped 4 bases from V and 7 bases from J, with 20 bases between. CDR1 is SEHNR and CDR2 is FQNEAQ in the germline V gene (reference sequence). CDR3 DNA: TGTGCCAGCAGCTCGTCGGAGGACGCTAGGACAGAGCAGTACTTC. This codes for CASSSSEDARTEQYF.

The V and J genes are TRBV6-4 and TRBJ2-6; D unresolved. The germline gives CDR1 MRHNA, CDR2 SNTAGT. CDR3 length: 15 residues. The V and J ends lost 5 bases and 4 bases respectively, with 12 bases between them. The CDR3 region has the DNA TGTGCCAGCAGTCCCCTAGGGTCCGGGGCCAACGTCCTGACTTTC. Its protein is CASSPLGSGANVLTF.

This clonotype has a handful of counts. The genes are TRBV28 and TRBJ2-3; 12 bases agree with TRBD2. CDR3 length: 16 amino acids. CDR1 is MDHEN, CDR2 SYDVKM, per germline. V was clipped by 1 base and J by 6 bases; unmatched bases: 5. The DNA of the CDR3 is TGTGCCAGCAGTTTATCGACTAGCGGGAGTCTGGATACGCAGTATTTT. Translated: CASSLSTSGSLDTQYF.

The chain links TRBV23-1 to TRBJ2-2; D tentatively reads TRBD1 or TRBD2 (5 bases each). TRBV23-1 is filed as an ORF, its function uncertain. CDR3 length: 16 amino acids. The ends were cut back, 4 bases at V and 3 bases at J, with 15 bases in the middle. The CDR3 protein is CASSPPGAVYTGELFF. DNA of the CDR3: TGCGCCAGCAGTCCCCCCGGGGCCGTCTACACCGGGGAGCTGTTTTTT.

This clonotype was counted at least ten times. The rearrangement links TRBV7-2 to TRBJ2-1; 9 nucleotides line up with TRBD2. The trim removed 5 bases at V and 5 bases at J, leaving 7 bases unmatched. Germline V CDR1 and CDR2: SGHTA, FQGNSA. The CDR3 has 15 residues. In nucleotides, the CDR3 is TGTGCCAGCAGCCGGAAAGGCGGGAGGGACAATGAGCAGTTCTTC. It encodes CASSRKGGRDNEQFF.

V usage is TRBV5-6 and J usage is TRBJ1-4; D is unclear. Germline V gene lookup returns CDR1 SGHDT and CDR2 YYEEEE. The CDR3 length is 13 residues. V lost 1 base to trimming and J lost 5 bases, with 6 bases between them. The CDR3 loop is CASSLRLNEKLFF. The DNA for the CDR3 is TGTGCCAGCAGCTTGCGTCTGAATGAAAAACTGTTTTTT.

The CDR3 loop reads CASSPGTSGVLSYNEQFF. CDR3 bases: TGTGCCAGTAGTCCAGGGACTAGCGGGGTCCTCTCCTACAATGAGCAGTTCTTC. The chain joins TRBV19 to TRBJ2-1; TRBD2 matches at 13 bases. The CDR3 length is 18 residues. Germline V gene sequence: CDR1 LNHDA, CDR2 SQIVND (reference sequence). Trimming removed 5 bases from V and 0 bases from J; junction bases left unmatched: 7. The entire variable domain, with the rest obtained from reference TRBV19 and TRBJ2-1, is as follows: DGGITQSPKYLFRKEGQNVTLSCEQNLNHDAMYWYRQDPGQGLRLIYYSQIVNDFQKGDIAEGYSVSREKKESFPLTVTSAQKNPTAFYLCASSPGTSGVLSYNEQFFGPGTRLTVL.

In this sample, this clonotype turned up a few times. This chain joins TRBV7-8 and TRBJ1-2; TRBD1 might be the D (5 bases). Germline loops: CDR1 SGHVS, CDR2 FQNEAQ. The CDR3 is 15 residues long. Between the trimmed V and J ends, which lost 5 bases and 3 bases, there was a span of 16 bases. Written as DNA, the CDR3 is TGTGCCAGCAGCCCCGGGGGGGAAGGAGACTATGGCTACACCTTC. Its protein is CASSPGGEGDYGYTF.